The next 25 T cell receptor beta chains were all read from a single sample in a study of blood T cell repertoires in COVID-19. Profiling relied on immunoSEQ multiplex PCR, and the TCRdb table lists in-frame clones only, not all of them. The table has about 150,000 clones, around 73% seen once. The specimen was peripheral blood. These receptors were obtained from a man aged 55 to 69 who had recovered from COVID-19.

The chain links TRBV7-2 to TRBJ1-5, with D perhaps TRBD1 (6 bases). The V and J ends lost 1 base and 0 bases respectively, with 7 bases between them. Germline V CDR1 and CDR2: SGHTA, FQGNSA. The CDR3 consists of 15 residues. For the CDR3, the DNA is TGTGCCAGCAGCTTAGAGGGGGTTAGCAATCAGCCCCAGCATTTT. Its protein product is CASSLEGVSNQPQHF.

J is TRBJ1-4 and V is TRBV15; 7 nucleotides agree with TRBD1. This CDR3 has 16 amino acids. Germline CDR1 and CDR2: LNHNV and YYDKDF (reference sequence). The ends lost 1 base at V and 9 bases at J; junction bases unmatched: 11. The CDR3 coding sequence is TGTGCCACCAGCAGAGGACAGACAGGGCCTGGGCAAAAACTGTTTTTT. It is translated as CATSRGQTGPGQKLFF.

The CDR3 sequence: CASSERTGQPQHF. The CDR3 nucleotides are TGTGCCAGCAGCGAGAGAACAGGGCAGCCCCAGCATTTT. The chain links TRBV4-2 to TRBJ1-5, with D maybe TRBD1 (6 bases). This CDR3 region has 13 residues. V was clipped by 5 bases and J by 7 bases, with 12 bases between them. The V gene's germline CDR1 is LGHNA and CDR2 YNFKEQ.

The chain has TRBV5-1 and TRBJ2-1; D is possibly TRBD2 (5 bases). The germline gives CDR1 SGHRS, CDR2 YFSETQ. The CDR3 has 15 amino acids. Trimming left V 0 bases short and J 3 bases short, with 10 bases between. CDR3 nucleotides: TGCGCCAGCAGCTTGGTCGGGGAGTTCTACAATGAGCAGTTCTTC. Its protein is CASSLVGEFYNEQFF.

The V gene is TRBV7-9, the J gene TRBJ1-1, with a weak D call TRBD1 (6 bases). V dropped 6 bases and J dropped 4 bases, with 15 bases sitting between them. The CDR3 is made up of 14 amino acids. The V gene's germline CDR1 is SEHNR and CDR2 FQNEAQ (reference sequence). CDR3 sequence (DNA): TGTGCCAGCAGGCCTGGGGGCGCGGGCACTGAAGCTTTCTTT. This sequence encodes CASRPGGAGTEAFF.

The rearrangement uses TRBV29-1 and TRBJ1-1; the D gene is possibly TRBD1 (5 bases). V shed 4 bases and J shed 1 base, with 10 bases lying between them. Germline lookup yields CDR1 SQVTM and CDR2 ANQGSEA. This CDR3 comprises 13 residues. CDR3 region: CSVAWGENTEAFF. Written as DNA, the CDR3 is TGCAGCGTTGCGTGGGGCGAGAACACTGAAGCTTTCTTT.

This chain connects TRBV12-3 or TRBV12-4 to TRBJ1-1; D is perhaps TRBD1 (6 bases). The CDR3 is 12 amino acids. With 7 bases removed from V and 5 bases from J, the gap between germline ends came to 11 bases. CDR3 loop: CASTRGATEAFF. In nucleotides, the CDR3 is TGTGCCAGCACCAGGGGCGCGACTGAAGCTTTCTTT.

This chain uses TRBV6-2 or TRBV6-3 with TRBJ1-5, with TRBD1 matching over 7 bases. V shed 8 bases, J shed 7 bases, and the junction held 8 bases outside the gene matches. This CDR3 comprises 13 residues. Germline V gene sequence: CDR1 MNHEY, CDR2 SVGEGT. CDR3: CASRQGVSQPQHF. The CDR3 DNA follows: TGTGCCAGCCGCCAGGGGGTTAGCCAGCCCCAGCATTTT.

The chain is built from TRBV5-1 and TRBJ2-5, with 7 bases aligning to TRBD2. The CDR3 is 13 residues long. Germline CDR1 and CDR2: SGHRS and YFSETQ. The J segment lost 5 bases and the V segment lost 4 bases, leaving 5 bases of the junction unmatched. CDR3 nucleotides: TGCGCCAGCAGCAGGACTAGTGATGAGACCCAGTACTTC. Translating it yields CASSRTSDETQYF.

This clone showed up just a few times. The gene calls are TRBV19 and TRBJ1-5, with 7 bases fitting TRBD1. V was pared by 4 bases and J by 4 bases, with 1 base of the junction left unmatched. Germline lookup yields CDR1 LNHDA and CDR2 SQIVND (reference sequence). The CDR3 spans 13 residues. CDR3 DNA: TGTGCCAGTAGTACGGACAGGAATCAGCCCCAGCATTTT. The encoded protein is CASSTDRNQPQHF.

Only a few counts were recorded for this clone. The chain employs TRBV6-5 and TRBJ2-7, with 8 bases lining up with TRBD1. Per the germline V gene, CDR1 is MNHEY and CDR2 is SVGAGI. V lost 5 bases and J lost 4; bases outside the gene matches: 7. The CDR3 contains 14 residues. CDR3 in DNA: TGTGCCAGCAGTAAGTGGACAGGGTCGTACGAGCAGTACTTC. Protein sequence: CASSKWTGSYEQYF.

CDR3 sequence (DNA): TGTGCCACCTTGAAACAGGGGGCGCGAGGCTACACCTTC. This gives the protein CATLKQGARGYTF. The chain combines TRBV19 with TRBJ1-2, with 9 bases matching TRBD1. This CDR3 has 13 residues. Germline V gene sequence: CDR1 LNHDA, CDR2 SQIVND (reference sequence). After removal of 10 bases from V and 8 bases from J, the junction contained 11 bases not matched to a gene.

This chain connects TRBV5-1 to TRBJ2-1; TRBD2 matches 7 bases. Germline CDR1 and CDR2: SGHRS and YFSETQ. V was clipped by 5 bases and J by 2 bases; unmatched bases: 13. This CDR3 is 17 amino acids long. CDR3 in amino acids: CASSGESSGHPYNEQFF. The CDR3 DNA sequence: TGCGCCAGCAGTGGGGAGTCTAGCGGACACCCCTACAATGAGCAGTTCTTC.

This CDR3 reads CASSRGLAGVQETQYF. In DNA, the CDR3 is TGTGCCAGCAGCAGGGGACTAGCGGGGGTCCAAGAGACCCAGTACTTC. The chain joins TRBV7-2 to TRBJ2-5; TRBD2 matches at 14 bases. Germline CDR1 reads SGHTA; CDR2 reads FQGNSA. The CDR3 runs 16 residues. The trim removed 5 bases at V and 1 base at J, leaving 3 bases unmatched.

The chain has TRBV7-9 and TRBJ2-1; D uncertain. Germline values: CDR1 SEHNR, CDR2 FQNEAQ (reference sequence). The CDR3 runs 15 residues. The V end was cut by 2 bases, the J end by 5 bases, with 13 bases between. CDR3 DNA sequence: TGTGCCAGCAGCTTATGGGCGAGTGGCGACAATGAGCAGTTCTTC. Protein product: CASSLWASGDNEQFF.

The chain couples TRBV11-2 to TRBJ2-2, with TRBD2 matching over 15 bases. V gave up 1 base and J gave up 5 bases; unmatched junction bases: 2. The germline CDR1 and CDR2 sequences are SGHAT and FQNNGV. This CDR3 has 17 residues. CDR3 sequence (DNA): TGTGCCAGCAGCTTAGGGACTAGCGGGAGGGTTACCGGGGAGCTGTTTTTT. This sequence encodes CASSLGTSGRVTGELFF.

The chain employs TRBV28 and TRBJ1-4; perhaps TRBD1 as D (5 bases). The germline CDR1 and CDR2 sequences are MDHEN and SYDVKM. Trimming took off 10 bases at V and 0 bases at J, with 21 bases between the two ends. This CDR3 comprises 17 residues. CDR3 in DNA: TGTGCCACCGACAGCCGGCAGGGTGGCCCAACTAATGAAAAACTGTTTTTT. It is translated as CATDSRQGGPTNEKLFF.

The J gene is TRBJ1-2, the V gene TRBV6-5; D is perhaps TRBD1 (6 bases). The germline gives CDR1 MNHEY, CDR2 SVGAGI. V was clipped by 4 bases and J by 0 bases, with 12 bases between them. The CDR3 has 15 residues. CDR3 in DNA: TGTGCCAGCAGTTCAAGGACAGCACCTAACTATGGCTACACCTTC. Translated, it gives CASSSRTAPNYGYTF.

The chain carries TRBV5-1 and TRBJ2-3, with D possibly matching TRBD2 (7 bases). The CDR3 is made up of 17 amino acids. Germline CDR1 and CDR2: SGHRS and YFSETQ. V was clipped by 2 bases and J by 4 bases, with 20 bases between them. The CDR3 region has the DNA TGCGCCAGCAGCTTATATTATCGGGGGGCCCGGGCAGATACGCAGTATTTT. Amino acid sequence: CASSLYYRGARADTQYF.

The chain uses TRBV6-2 or TRBV6-3 and TRBJ1-1; tentatively, D is TRBD1 (5 bases). The germline CDR1 and CDR2 sequences are MNHEY and SVGEGT. V lost 8 bases to trimming and J lost 8 bases, with 18 bases between them. The CDR3 contains 13 residues. The CDR3 DNA sequence: TGTGCCAGCGGCCTGGGGGGACCTCTCGAAGCTTTCTTT. Its translation is CASGLGGPLEAFF.

V usage is TRBV11-2 and J usage is TRBJ2-7, with TRBD2 identical over 7 bases. Germline V gene lookup returns CDR1 SGHAT and CDR2 FQNNGV. Unmatched junction bases numbered 4, after V lost 1 base and J lost 4 bases. The CDR3 loop spans 14 amino acids. The CDR3 spells CASSLGNSGYEQYF. In DNA, the CDR3 is TGTGCCAGCAGCTTAGGAAATAGCGGGTACGAGCAGTACTTC.

The J gene is TRBJ2-1, the V gene TRBV27; 9 bases agree with TRBD1. CDR1 MNHEY and CDR2 SMNVEV come from the germline V gene (reference sequence). V was clipped by 6 bases and J by 2 bases; unmatched bases: 5. The CDR3 runs 15 residues. CDR3 bases: TGTGCCAGCAGCTACGACAGGGGGACCTACAATGAGCAGTTCTTC. Translated: CASSYDRGTYNEQFF.

For the CDR3, the DNA is TGCAGCGGCCGGGACAGTTCGAACACCGGGGAGCTGTTTTTT. This encodes CSGRDSSNTGELFF. This chain joins TRBV29-1 and TRBJ2-2, with TRBD1 matching 7 bases. V lost 7 bases, J lost 0 bases, and 5 bases stayed unmatched. This CDR3 has 14 residues. The germline V gene has CDR1 SQVTM and CDR2 ANQGSEA.

This rearrangement joins TRBV4-2 to TRBJ2-5; 13 bases match TRBD2. The germline V gene has CDR1 LGHNA and CDR2 YNFKEQ. CDR3 length: 17 amino acids. After removal of 4 bases from V and 3 bases from J, the junction contained 8 bases not matched to a gene. The DNA for the CDR3 is TGTGCCAGCAGCCTCGGACTAGCGGGGGAACCAAAAGAGACCCAGTACTTC. Translated, it gives CASSLGLAGEPKETQYF.

The rearrangement links TRBV28 to TRBJ1-5, with TRBD1 matching 9 bases. With V trimmed by 6 bases and J by 6 bases, 9 bases remained unmatched. The germline V gene has CDR1 MDHEN and CDR2 SYDVKM. This CDR3 comprises 15 residues. As DNA, the CDR3 is TGTGCCAGCAGGCGAAACAGGGGGCTAGGTCAGCCCCAGCATTTT. Translated, it gives CASRRNRGLGQPQHF.